The 30 T cell receptor beta chains below come from one sample, sequenced in a study of blood T cells in healthy people across ages. Primed by a sample-barcoded 5' primer and a J-beta primer mix, a second PCR proceeded for about 6 to 12 cycles. A single record per CDR3 protein comes from TCRdb applying MiXCR to the 5' RACE reads. In the table there are about 760,000 distinct CDR3 sequences, approximately 53% of which are singletons. Sequencing was performed on blood. These receptor sequences come from a man aged 35 to 55 in good health.

This sequence joins TRBV20-1 and TRBJ2-4; 10 nucleotides align to TRBD2. The J call may be faulty, since TRBJ2-7 better matches the DNA end. CDR1 is DFQATT, CDR2 SNEGSKA, per germline (reference sequence). The CDR3 spans 14 residues. The DNA of the CDR3 is TGCAGTGCTAGAGCAACTAGCGGGGTTAACGAGCAGTACTTC. Translated: CSARATSGVNEQYF.

A few counts support this clonotype. The chain recombines TRBV27 with TRBJ2-7; D unclear. V gave up 6 bases and J gave up 5 bases, with 8 bases separating them. The CDR3 loop spans 11 amino acids. CDR1 is MNHEY and CDR2 is SMNVEV in the germline V gene (reference sequence). Here the CDR3 reads CASRFLHEQYF. The CDR3, as DNA: TGTGCCAGCAGGTTCCTCCACGAGCAGTACTTC.

This clonotype was seen only a few times. The chain employs TRBV2 and TRBJ2-4; D gene unclear. The CDR3 has 14 amino acids. V dropped 5 bases and J dropped 0 bases, with 8 bases sitting between them. CDR1 SNHLY and CDR2 FYNNEI come from the germline V gene. CDR3 coding DNA: TGTGCCAGCAGTAATGAGATAGCCAAAAACATTCAGTACTTC. This translates into CASSNEIAKNIQYF.

The chain couples TRBV10-3 to TRBJ1-1; no reliable D call. CDR3 length: 13 residues. The V gene's germline CDR1 is ENHRY and CDR2 SYGVKD. V lost 7 bases to trimming and J lost 4 bases, with 13 bases between them. CDR3 in DNA: TGTGCCATCACGCGGGAGGGAACCACTGAAGCTTTCTTT. Amino acid sequence: CAITREGTTEAFF.

The gene calls are TRBV11-1 and TRBJ2-6, with TRBD1 matching 7 bases. The CDR3 is 21 amino acids. Losses at the gene ends were 4 bases for V and 2 bases for J; bases not matched to a gene: 20. Germline lookup yields CDR1 SGHAT and CDR2 FQDESV (reference sequence). For the CDR3, the DNA is TGTGCCAGCAGCTCAGGAAGGAGTTCAGGGGGAGACAGGGCTGGGGCCAACGTCCTGACTTTC. It specifies CASSSGRSSGGDRAGANVLTF.

This clonotype was observed a handful of times. This rearrangement joins TRBV5-1 to TRBJ2-7; D is perhaps TRBD1 (6 bases). There are 13 residues in the CDR3. The ends were cut back, 5 bases at V and 2 bases at J, with 11 bases in the middle. CDR1 and CDR2 from the germline V gene are SGHRS and YFSETQ. The CDR3 loop is CASSEAGAYEQYF. CDR3 DNA: TGCGCCAGCAGTGAGGCAGGGGCCTACGAGCAGTACTTC. The full variable domain, completed using reference TRBV5-1 and TRBJ2-7, is KAGVTQTPRYLIKTRGQQVTLSCSPISGHRSVSWYQQTPGQGLQFLFEYFSETQRNKGNFPGRFSGRQFSNSRSEMNVSTLELGDSALYLCASSEAGAYEQYFGPGTRLTVT.

The chain carries TRBV29-1 and TRBJ2-7; TRBD2 agrees at 7 bases. V was clipped by 1 base and J by 0 bases; unmatched bases: 3. The CDR3 extends over 14 amino acids. The V gene's germline CDR1 is SQVTM and CDR2 ANQGSEA. CDR3 loop: CSVEVASGSYEQYF. The CDR3 region has the DNA TGCAGCGTTGAAGTTGCTAGCGGCTCCTACGAGCAGTACTTC.

This clonotype showed up just once. The junction does not match germline at one end; this may be a read error. The chain combines TRBV20-1 with TRBJ2-1; D assignment may be TRBD1 or TRBD2 (7 bases each). Per the germline V gene, CDR1 is DFQATT and CDR2 is SNEGSKA (reference sequence). This CDR3 comprises 14 residues. In DNA, the CDR3 is TGTAGTGCTAGAGGGACAGCGGGGTACAATGAGCAGTTCTTC. Its translation is CSARGTAGYNEQFF.

This clonotype showed up just a few times. The chain links TRBV6-5 to TRBJ1-4; D might be TRBD1 (6 bases). Trimming pared 0 bases from V and 8 bases from J, leaving 22 bases between. CDR1 is MNHEY and CDR2 is SVGAGI in the germline V gene. The CDR3 is made up of 18 amino acids. CDR3 region: CASSYSNVPDSDREKLFF. The DNA for the CDR3 is TGTGCCAGCAGTTACTCGAATGTCCCGGACAGCGACAGGGAAAAACTGTTTTTT.

The CDR3 loop reads CASSLAVETQYF. CDR3 sequence (DNA): TGTGCCAGCAGCTTAGCGGTAGAGACCCAGTACTTC. V gene TRBV7-9 combines with J gene TRBJ2-5, with D uncertain. Trimming pared 0 bases from V and 4 bases from J, leaving 3 bases between. There are 12 residues in the CDR3. Germline CDR1 reads SEHNR; CDR2 reads FQNEAQ (reference sequence).

This clonotype has a handful of counts. This rearrangement joins TRBV7-2 to TRBJ2-7; D possibly uses TRBD1 or TRBD2 (5 bases each). This CDR3 has 16 amino acids. Germline V CDR1 and CDR2: SGHTA, FQGNSA. V shed 4 bases and J shed 3 bases, with 19 bases lying between them. The CDR3 sequence: CASSSRGQGVLYEQYF. The CDR3 nucleotides read TGTGCCAGCAGCTCAAGGGGCCAGGGAGTCCTCTACGAGCAGTACTTC. Based on the CDR3 plus reference TRBV7-2 and TRBJ2-7, the full variable domain is GAGVSQSPSNKVTEKGKDVELRCDPISGHTALYWYRQSLGQGLEFLIYFQGNSAPDKSGLPSDRFSAERTGGSVSTLTIQRTQQEDSAVYLCASSSRGQGVLYEQYFGPGTRLTVT.

V is TRBV14 and J is TRBJ1-2, with a tentative D call TRBD1 (5 bases). This CDR3 region has 13 residues. The V gene lost 0 bases and the J gene lost 7 bases, with 9 bases spanning the gap. Germline V gives CDR1 SGHDN, CDR2 FVKESK. CDR3 residues: CASSQDPGRGYTF. CDR3 DNA sequence: TGTGCCAGCAGCCAAGACCCAGGGCGTGGCTACACCTTC.

The CDR3 DNA reads as TGTGCCAGCAGTGAAGCGGGAGGGTCCTACGAGCAGTACTTC. Residues: CASSEAGGSYEQYF. This sequence joins TRBV6-1 and TRBJ2-7, with 7 bases fitting TRBD2. Germline CDR1 MNHNS, CDR2 SASEGT. This CDR3 is 14 amino acids long. V dropped 0 bases and J dropped 1; count of bases not matched to a gene: 0.

The rearrangement links TRBV20-1 to TRBJ2-3; TRBD1 agrees at 7 bases. The CDR3 extends over 13 amino acids. After removal of 7 bases from V and 4 bases from J, the junction contained 8 bases not matched to a gene. From germline, CDR1 is DFQATT and CDR2 SNEGSKA (reference sequence). As DNA, the CDR3 is TGCAGTGTCAGAAGGGGGCGGGCAGATACGCAGTATTTT. It yields the protein CSVRRGRADTQYF.

The rearrangement links TRBV11-2 to TRBJ2-7; the D is unclear. Germline CDR1 SGHAT, CDR2 FQNNGV. The CDR3 sequence is 14 residues long. Between the trimmed V and J ends, which lost 4 bases and 5 bases, there was a span of 15 bases. Here the CDR3 reads CASSSASVSDEQYF. CDR3 nucleotide sequence: TGTGCCAGCAGCTCGGCCTCGGTGAGCGACGAGCAGTACTTC.

The V gene is TRBV7-9, the J gene TRBJ1-5; D gene uncertain. Germline lookup yields CDR1 SEHNR and CDR2 FQNEAQ (reference sequence). V gave up 1 base and J gave up 5 bases, with 9 bases separating them. This CDR3 is 14 amino acids long. The CDR3 loop reads CASSLGSQDQPQHF. CDR3 bases: TGTGCCAGCAGCTTAGGAAGTCAGGATCAGCCCCAGCATTTT. Supplemented by reference TRBV7-9 and TRBJ1-5, the full variable domain reads DTGVSQNPRHKITKRGQNVTFRCDPISEHNRLYWYRQTLGQGPEFLTYFQNEAQLEKSRLLSDRFSAERPKGSFSTLEIQRTEQGDSAMYLCASSLGSQDQPQHFGDGTRLSIL.

This clonotype was observed once. The chain joins TRBV4-3 to TRBJ2-2; 12 bases line up with TRBD2. This CDR3 is built from 16 residues. Trimming took 4 bases from V and 3 from J; bases not matched to a gene: 3. In germline, CDR1 is LGHNA, CDR2 YSLEER. This CDR3 reads CASSRSSGGDTGELFF. The CDR3 bases are TGCGCCAGCAGCCGATCTAGCGGGGGGGACACCGGGGAGCTGTTTTTT.

The gene calls are TRBV7-8 and TRBJ2-1; 9 bases are shared with TRBD2. From germline, CDR1 is SGHVS and CDR2 FQNEAQ. CDR3 size: 17 residues. Germline trimming cut 1 base from V and 8 bases from J; bases unmatched to any gene: 12. CDR3 in DNA: TGTGCCAGCAGCTTAGGGCTAGCGGGACCCACGACGGATGAGCAGTTCTTC. It yields the protein CASSLGLAGPTTDEQFF.

This clonotype was detected only a few times. V gene TRBV7-2 combines with J gene TRBJ2-7; TRBD1 aligns across 7 bases. The germline V gene has CDR1 SGHTA and CDR2 FQGNSA. The ends lost 1 base at V and 10 bases at J; junction bases unmatched: 10. The CDR3 is 14 residues long. The CDR3: CASSLVGTDAFQYF. The CDR3 region has the DNA TGTGCCAGCAGCTTAGTAGGGACAGATGCTTTTCAGTACTTC.

The genes are TRBV9 and TRBJ2-1, with 10 bases matching TRBD2. The CDR3 is 16 residues long. The germline V gene encodes CDR1 SGDLS and CDR2 YYNGEE. J was trimmed by 6 bases and V by 0 bases; bases with no gene match: 6. The CDR3 loop reads CASSVVRAGGINEQFF. The CDR3 nucleotides are TGTGCCAGCAGCGTAGTTAGAGCGGGAGGGATCAATGAGCAGTTCTTC.

This clonotype was found a few times. The rearrangement links TRBV3-1 to TRBJ2-1; D remains ambiguous. V shed 0 bases and J shed 9 bases, with 9 bases lying between them. CDR1 and CDR2 (germline): LGHDT, YNNKEL (reference sequence). The CDR3 contains 13 residues. In DNA, the CDR3 is TGTGCCAGCAGCCAAGATCTGGTTGCTGAGCAGTTCTTC. Translating it yields CASSQDLVAEQFF.

V gene TRBV12-3 or TRBV12-4 combines with J gene TRBJ2-7; D gene uncertain. V was trimmed by 4 bases and J by 2 bases, leaving 6 bases between them. The CDR3 extends over 12 amino acids. This CDR3 is CASSSWAYEQYF. The CDR3 nucleotides are TGTGCCAGCAGTTCGTGGGCCTACGAGCAGTACTTC.

The CDR3: CASSLEGASNYGYTF. CDR3 sequence (DNA): TGCGCCAGCAGCTTGGAGGGAGCTTCTAACTATGGCTACACCTTC. V is TRBV5-1 and J is TRBJ1-2; no clear D. CDR1 and CDR2 (germline): SGHRS, YFSETQ. The CDR3 consists of 15 residues. Trimming cost V 0 bases and J 0 bases, with 9 bases left between them.

This chain uses TRBV12-3 or TRBV12-4 with TRBJ2-5; D may be TRBD2 (6 bases). The CDR3 runs 14 residues. The V end lost 6 bases, the J end lost 5 bases, and 16 bases lay between the germline ends. CDR3 bases: TGTGCCAGCAGCACCACATCTGCGGGGGAGACCCAGTACTTC. Translation: CASSTTSAGETQYF.

The chain couples TRBV28 to TRBJ2-1, with 8 bases matching TRBD1. The V and J ends lost 3 bases and 6 bases, in that order; junction bases with no gene match: 7. The CDR3 totals 15 residues. Germline V gene sequence: CDR1 MDHEN, CDR2 SYDVKM. Written as DNA, the CDR3 is TGTGCCAGCAGTTTTTTACAGGGGGTCCTCAATGAGCAGTTCTTC. It yields the protein CASSFLQGVLNEQFF.

The gene calls are TRBV12-3 or TRBV12-4 and TRBJ1-1; no clear D. The CDR3 has 12 amino acids. V was trimmed by 6 bases and J by 7 bases, leaving 12 bases between them. The CDR3 sequence: CASSISGFEAFF. In nucleotides, the CDR3 is TGTGCCAGCAGCATCTCGGGGTTTGAAGCTTTCTTT.

As DNA, the CDR3 is TGTGCCAGCAGCCACTCCGGGACTAGCGTCTACAATGAGCAGTACTTC. It encodes CASSHSGTSVYNEQYF. The rearrangement links TRBV3-1 to TRBJ2-1, with 10 bases lining up with TRBD2. The J call is doubtful: the DNA matches TRBJ2-7 better. Germline V lookup: CDR1 LGHDT, CDR2 YNNKEL (reference sequence). The CDR3 loop spans 16 amino acids.

The chain employs TRBV28 and TRBJ1-2; the D gene is possibly TRBD1 (5 bases). This CDR3 is built from 19 residues. V was trimmed by 6 bases and J by 0 bases, leaving 26 bases between them. Germline assignment: CDR1 MDHEN and CDR2 SYDVKM. The CDR3 spells CASSRTGGISLLANYGYTF. The DNA for the CDR3 is TGTGCCAGCAGCCGAACGGGGGGGATTAGCCTTTTAGCTAACTATGGCTACACCTTC.

The rearrangement links TRBV5-6 to TRBJ2-5; D possibly corresponds to TRBD2 (6 bases). V dropped 3 bases and J dropped 1 base, with 13 bases sitting between them. The length of the CDR3 is 15 residues. From germline, CDR1 is SGHDT and CDR2 YYEEEE. CDR3 DNA sequence: TGTGCCAGCAGCTCTATGGGGGGAAGCCAAGAGACCCAGTACTTC. It yields the protein CASSSMGGSQETQYF.

The chain is built from TRBV10-3 and TRBJ2-7, with a weak D call TRBD1 (6 bases). Germline V lookup: CDR1 ENHRY, CDR2 SYGVKD. V lost 3 bases to trimming and J lost 0 bases, with 18 bases between them. There are 17 residues in the CDR3. The CDR3 coding sequence is TGTGCCATCAGTGATAGGAGACAGGCCCCAAGCTCCTACGAGCAGTACTTC. It specifies CAISDRRQAPSSYEQYF.